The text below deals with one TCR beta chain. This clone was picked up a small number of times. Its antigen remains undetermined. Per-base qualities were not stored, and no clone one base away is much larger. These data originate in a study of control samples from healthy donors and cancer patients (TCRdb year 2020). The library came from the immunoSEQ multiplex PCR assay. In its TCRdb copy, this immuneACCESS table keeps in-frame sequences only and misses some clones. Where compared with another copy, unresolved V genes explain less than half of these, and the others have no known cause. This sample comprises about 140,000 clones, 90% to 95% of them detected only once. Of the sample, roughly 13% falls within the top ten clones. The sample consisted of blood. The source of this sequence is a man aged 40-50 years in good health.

The nucleotide sequence reads TGTGCCAGCAGTCCTACTAGCGGACCTTACAATGAGCAGTTCTTC. It translates to CASSPTSGPYNEQFF. The sequence links TRBV6-5 to TRBJ2-1; TRBD2 agrees with 8 junctional bases. Compared with germline, V lacks 5 bases and J lacks 4 bases; bases without a gene match: 7. CDR1 and CDR2, per the germline V gene, are MNHEY and SVGAGI. The CDR3, cysteine through phenylalanine, is 15 amino acids long. The read is trimmed to its CDR3 DNA, 45 bases read in frame from base 1.